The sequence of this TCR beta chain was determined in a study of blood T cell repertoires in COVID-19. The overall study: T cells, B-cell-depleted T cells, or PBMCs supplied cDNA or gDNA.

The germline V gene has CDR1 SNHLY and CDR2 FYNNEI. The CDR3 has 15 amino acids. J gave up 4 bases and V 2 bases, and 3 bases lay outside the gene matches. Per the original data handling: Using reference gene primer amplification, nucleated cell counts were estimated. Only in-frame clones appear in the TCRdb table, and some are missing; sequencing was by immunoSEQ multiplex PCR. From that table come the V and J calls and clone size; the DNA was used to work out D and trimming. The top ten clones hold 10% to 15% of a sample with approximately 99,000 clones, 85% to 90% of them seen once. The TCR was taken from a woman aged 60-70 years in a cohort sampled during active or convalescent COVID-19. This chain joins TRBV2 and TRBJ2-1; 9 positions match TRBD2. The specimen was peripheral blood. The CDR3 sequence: CASSESAGGYNEQFF. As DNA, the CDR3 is TGTGCCAGCAGTGAATCAGCGGGAGGATACAATGAGCAGTTCTTC.